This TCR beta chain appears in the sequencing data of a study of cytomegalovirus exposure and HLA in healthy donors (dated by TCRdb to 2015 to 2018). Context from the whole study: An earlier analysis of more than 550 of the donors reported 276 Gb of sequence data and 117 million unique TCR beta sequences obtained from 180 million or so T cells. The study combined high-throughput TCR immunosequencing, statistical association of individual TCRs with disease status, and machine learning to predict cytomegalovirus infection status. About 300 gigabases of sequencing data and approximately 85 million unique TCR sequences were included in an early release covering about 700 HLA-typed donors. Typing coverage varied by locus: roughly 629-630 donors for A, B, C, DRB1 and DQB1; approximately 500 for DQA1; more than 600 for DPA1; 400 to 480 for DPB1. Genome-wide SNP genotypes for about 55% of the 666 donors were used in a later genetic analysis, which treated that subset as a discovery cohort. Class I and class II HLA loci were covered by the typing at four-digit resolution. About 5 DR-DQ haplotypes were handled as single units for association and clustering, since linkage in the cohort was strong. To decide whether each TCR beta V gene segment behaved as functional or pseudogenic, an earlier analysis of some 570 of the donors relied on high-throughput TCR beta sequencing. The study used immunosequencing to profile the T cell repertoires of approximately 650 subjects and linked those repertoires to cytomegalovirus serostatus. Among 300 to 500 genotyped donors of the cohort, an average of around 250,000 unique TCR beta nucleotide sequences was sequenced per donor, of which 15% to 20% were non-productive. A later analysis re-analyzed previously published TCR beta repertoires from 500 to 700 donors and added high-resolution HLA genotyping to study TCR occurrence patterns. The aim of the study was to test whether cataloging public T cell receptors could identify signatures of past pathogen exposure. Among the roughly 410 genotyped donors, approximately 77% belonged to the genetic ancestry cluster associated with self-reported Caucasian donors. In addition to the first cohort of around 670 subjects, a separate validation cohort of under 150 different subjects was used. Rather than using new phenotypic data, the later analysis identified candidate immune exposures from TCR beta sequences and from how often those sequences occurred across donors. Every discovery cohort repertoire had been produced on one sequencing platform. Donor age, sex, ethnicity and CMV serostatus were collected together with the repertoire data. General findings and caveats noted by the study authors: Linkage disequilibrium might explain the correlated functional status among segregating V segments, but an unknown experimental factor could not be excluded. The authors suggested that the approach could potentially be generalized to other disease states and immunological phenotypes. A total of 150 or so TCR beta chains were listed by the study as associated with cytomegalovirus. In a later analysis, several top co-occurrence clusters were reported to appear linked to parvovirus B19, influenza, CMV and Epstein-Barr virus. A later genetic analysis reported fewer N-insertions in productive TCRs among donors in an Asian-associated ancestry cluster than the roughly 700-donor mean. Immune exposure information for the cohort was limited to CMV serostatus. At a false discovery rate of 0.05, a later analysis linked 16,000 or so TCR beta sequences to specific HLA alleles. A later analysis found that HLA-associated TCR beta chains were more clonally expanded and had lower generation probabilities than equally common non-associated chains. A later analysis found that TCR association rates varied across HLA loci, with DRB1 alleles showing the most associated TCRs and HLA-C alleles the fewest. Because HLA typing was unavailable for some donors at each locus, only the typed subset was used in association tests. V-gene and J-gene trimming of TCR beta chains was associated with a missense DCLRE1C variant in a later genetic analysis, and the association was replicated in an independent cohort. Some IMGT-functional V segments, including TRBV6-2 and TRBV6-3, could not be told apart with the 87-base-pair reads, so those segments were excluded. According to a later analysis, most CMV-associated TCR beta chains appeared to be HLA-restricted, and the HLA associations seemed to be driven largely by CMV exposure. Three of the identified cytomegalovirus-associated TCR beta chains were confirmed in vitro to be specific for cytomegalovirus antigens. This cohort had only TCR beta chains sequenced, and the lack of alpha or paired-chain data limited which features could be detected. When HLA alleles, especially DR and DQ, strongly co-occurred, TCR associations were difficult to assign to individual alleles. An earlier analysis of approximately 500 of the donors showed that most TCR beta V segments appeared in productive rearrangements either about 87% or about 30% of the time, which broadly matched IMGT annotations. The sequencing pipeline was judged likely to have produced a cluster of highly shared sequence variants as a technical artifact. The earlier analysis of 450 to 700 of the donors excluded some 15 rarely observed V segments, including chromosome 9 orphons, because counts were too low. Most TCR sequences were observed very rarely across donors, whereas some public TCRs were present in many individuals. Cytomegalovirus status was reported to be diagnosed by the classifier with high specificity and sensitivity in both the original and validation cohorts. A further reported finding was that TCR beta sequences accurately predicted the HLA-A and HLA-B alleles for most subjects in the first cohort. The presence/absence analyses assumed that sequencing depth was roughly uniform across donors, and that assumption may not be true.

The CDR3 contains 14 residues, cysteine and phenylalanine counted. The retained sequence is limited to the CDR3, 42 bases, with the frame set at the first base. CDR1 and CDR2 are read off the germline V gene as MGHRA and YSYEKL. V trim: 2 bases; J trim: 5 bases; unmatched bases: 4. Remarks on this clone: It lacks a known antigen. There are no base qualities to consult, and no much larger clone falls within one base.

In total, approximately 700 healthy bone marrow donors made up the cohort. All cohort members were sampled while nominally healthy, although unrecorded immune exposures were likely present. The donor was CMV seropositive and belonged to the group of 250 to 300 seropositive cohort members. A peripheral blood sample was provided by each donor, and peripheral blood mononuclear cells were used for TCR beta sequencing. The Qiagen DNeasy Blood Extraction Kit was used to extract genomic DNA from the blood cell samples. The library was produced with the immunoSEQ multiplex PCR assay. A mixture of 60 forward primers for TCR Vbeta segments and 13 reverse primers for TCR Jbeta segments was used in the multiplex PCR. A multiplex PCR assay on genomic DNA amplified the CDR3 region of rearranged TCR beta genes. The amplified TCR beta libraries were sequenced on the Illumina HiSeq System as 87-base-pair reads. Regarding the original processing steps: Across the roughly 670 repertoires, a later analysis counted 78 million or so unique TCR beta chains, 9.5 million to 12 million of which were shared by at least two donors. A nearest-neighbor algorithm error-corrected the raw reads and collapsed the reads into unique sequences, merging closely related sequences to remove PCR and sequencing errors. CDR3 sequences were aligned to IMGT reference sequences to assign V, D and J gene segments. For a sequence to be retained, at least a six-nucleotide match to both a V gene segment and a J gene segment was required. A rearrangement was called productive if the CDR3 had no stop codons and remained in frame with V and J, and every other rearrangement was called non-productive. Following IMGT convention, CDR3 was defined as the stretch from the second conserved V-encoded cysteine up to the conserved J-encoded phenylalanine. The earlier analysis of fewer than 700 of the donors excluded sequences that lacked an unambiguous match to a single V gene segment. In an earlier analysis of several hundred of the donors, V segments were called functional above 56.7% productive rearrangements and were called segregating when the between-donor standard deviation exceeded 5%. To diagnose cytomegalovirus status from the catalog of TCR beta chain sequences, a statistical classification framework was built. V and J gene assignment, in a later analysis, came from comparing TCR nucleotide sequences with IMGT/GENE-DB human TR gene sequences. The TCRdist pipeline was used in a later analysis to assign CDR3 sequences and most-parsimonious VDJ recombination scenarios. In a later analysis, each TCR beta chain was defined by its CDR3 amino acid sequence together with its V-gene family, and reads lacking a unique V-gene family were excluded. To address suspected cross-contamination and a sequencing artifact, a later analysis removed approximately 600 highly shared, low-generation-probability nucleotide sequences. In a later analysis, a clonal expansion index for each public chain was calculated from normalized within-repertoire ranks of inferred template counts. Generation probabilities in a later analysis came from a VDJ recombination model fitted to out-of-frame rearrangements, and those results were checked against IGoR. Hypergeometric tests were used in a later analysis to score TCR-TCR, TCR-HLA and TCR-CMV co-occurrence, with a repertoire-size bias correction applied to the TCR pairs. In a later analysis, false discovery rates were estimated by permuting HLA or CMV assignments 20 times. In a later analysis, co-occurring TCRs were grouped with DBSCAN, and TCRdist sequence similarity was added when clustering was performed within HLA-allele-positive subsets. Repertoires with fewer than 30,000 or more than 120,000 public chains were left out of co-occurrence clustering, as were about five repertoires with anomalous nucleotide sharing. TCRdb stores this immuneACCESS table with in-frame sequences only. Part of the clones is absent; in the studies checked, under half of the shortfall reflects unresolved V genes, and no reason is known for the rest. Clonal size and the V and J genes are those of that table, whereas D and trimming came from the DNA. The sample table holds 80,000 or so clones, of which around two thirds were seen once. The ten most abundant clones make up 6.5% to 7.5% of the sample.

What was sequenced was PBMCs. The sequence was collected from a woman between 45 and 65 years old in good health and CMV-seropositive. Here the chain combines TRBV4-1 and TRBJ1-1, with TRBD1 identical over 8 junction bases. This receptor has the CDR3 CASSQQGAGTEAFF. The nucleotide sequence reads TGCGCCAGCAGCCAACAGGGGGCCGGGACTGAAGCTTTCTTT.